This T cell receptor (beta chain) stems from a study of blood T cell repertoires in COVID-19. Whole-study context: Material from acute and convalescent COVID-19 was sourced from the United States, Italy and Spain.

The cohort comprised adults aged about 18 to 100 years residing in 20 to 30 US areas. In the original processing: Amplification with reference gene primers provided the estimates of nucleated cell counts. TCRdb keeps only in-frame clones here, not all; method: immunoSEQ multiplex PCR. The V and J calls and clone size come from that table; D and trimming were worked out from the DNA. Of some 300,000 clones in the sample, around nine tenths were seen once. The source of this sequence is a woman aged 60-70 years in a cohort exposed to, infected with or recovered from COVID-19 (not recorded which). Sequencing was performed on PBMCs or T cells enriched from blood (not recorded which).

CDR3 bases: TGCGCCAGCAGCCAGGGACTAGCGAGATCCTACGAGCAGTACTTC. This gives the protein CASSQGLARSYEQYF. This sequence joins TRBV4-1 and TRBJ2-7, with TRBD2 identical over 10 bases. V shed 3 bases, J shed 1 base, and the junction held 3 bases outside the gene matches. The CDR3 runs to 15 residues. The germline CDR1 and CDR2 sequences are MGHRA and YSYEKL.